This T cell receptor beta chain was found in a study of radiotherapy plus CTLA-4 blockade in lung cancer. Turning to the study itself: There were objective responses in 18% of patients, and about 31% had disease control. Overall study results and limits: Among blood TCR repertoires after radiotherapy plus ipilimumab, tumor-derived clones expanded. Interferon-beta, together with early blood T cell clone dynamics, reportedly best predicted response.

Participants had chemo-refractory metastatic non-small-cell lung cancer and were treated with focal radiation plus ipilimumab CTLA-4 blockade. Method: immunoSEQ multiplex PCR; TCRdb's copy keeps in-frame clones and lacks some. This sample yields about 40,000 clones, of which approximately 75% are seen a single time; roughly a quarter belongs to the top ten. This CDR3 region has 14 residues. V was pared by 6 bases and J by 11 bases, with 8 bases of the junction left unmatched. Germline CDR1 is SGHTA and CDR2 is FQGNSA. With respect to this clone: As yet, its antigen is unknown.

The sequence came from a human donor with non-small cell lung cancer that progressed on radiotherapy plus ipilimumab. The starting material was peripheral blood, obtained from a patient treated with radiotherapy plus ipilimumab. The chain is built from TRBV7-2 and TRBJ2-2, with 11 bases identical to TRBD1. CDR3 residues: CASRPRTGGRELFF. CDR3 nucleotide sequence: TGTGCCAGCAGACCCCGGACAGGGGGCAGAGAGCTGTTTTTT.